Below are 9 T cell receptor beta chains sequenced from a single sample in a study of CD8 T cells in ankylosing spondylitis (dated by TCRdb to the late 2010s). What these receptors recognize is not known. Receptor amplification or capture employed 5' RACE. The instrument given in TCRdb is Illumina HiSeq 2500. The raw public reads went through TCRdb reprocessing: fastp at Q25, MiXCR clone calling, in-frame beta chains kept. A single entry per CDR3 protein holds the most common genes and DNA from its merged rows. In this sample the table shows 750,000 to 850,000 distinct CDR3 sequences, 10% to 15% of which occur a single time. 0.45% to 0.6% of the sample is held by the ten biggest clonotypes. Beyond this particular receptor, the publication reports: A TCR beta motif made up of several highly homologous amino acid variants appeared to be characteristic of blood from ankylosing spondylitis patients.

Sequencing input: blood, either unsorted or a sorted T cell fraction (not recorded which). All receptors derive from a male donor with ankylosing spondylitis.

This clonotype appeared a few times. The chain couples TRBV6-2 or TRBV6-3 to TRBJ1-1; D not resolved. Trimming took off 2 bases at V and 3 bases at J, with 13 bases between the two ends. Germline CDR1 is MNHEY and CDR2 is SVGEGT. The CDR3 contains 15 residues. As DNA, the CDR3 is TGTGCCAGCAGTTACCTATCAGGAGGGCACACTGAAGCTTTCTTT. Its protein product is CASSYLSGGHTEAFF.

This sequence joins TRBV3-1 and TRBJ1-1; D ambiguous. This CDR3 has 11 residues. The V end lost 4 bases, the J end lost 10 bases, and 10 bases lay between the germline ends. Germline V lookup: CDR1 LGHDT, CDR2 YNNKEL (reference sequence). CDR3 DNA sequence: TGTGCCAGCAGCCTCGGTGCGGTAGCTTTCTTT. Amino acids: CASSLGAVAFF. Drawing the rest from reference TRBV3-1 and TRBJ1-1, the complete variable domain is DTAVSQTPKYLVTQMGNDKSIKCEQNLGHDTMYWYKQDSKKFLKIMFSYNNKELIINETVPNRFSPKSPDKAHLNLHINSLELGDSAVYFCASSLGAVAFFGQGTRLTVV.

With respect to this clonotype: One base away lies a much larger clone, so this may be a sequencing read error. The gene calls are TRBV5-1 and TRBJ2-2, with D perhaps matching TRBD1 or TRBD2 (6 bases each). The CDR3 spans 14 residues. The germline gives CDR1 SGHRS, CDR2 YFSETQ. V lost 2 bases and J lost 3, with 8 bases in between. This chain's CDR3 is CASSFGGHTGELFF. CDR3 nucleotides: TGCGCCAGCAGCTTCGGGGGCCACACCGGGGAGCTGTTTTTT.

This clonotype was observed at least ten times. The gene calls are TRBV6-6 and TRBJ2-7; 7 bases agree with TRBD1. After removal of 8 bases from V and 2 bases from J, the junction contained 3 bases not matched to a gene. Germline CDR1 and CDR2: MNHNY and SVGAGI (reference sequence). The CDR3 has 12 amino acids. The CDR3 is CASHDRAYEQYF. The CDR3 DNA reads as TGTGCCAGCCATGACAGGGCCTACGAGCAGTACTTC.

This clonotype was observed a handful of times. Here the CDR3 DNA reads TGTGCCAGCAGTTCACAGGGGTCTGCGAACACTGAAGCTTTCTTT. Protein sequence: CASSSQGSANTEAFF. The J gene is TRBJ1-1, the V gene TRBV28; 7 positions agree with TRBD1. This CDR3 comprises 15 residues. Losses at the gene ends were 4 bases for V and 1 base for J; bases not matched to a gene: 6. Germline CDR1 is MDHEN and CDR2 is SYDVKM.

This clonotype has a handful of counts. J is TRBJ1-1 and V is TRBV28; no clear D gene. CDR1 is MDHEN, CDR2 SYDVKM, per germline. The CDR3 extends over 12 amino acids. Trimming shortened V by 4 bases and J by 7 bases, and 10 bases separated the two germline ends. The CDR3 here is CASSSSWFEAFF. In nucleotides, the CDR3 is TGTGCCAGCAGTTCGAGTTGGTTTGAAGCTTTCTTT.

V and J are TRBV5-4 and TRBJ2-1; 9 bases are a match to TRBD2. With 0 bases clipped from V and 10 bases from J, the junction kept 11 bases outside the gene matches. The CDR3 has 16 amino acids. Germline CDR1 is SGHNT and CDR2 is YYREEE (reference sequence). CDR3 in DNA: TGTGCCAGCAGCTTGGCCACCAGCGGGAGGATCCCAGAGCAGTTCTTC. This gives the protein CASSLATSGRIPEQFF.

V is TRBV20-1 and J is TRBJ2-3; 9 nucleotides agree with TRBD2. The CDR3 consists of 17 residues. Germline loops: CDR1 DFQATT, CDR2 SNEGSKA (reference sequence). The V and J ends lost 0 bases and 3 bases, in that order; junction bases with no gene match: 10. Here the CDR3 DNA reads TGCAGTGCTAGAGATCCTAGCCCGGCGGGGGGGACAGATACGCAGTATTTT. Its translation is CSARDPSPAGGTDTQYF.

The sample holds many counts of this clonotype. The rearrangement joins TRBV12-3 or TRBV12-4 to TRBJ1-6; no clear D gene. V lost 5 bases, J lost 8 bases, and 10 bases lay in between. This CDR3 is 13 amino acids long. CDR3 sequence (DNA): TGTGCCAGCAGTCCGTCGGCGGATTCACCCCTCCACTTT. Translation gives CASSPSADSPLHF.